The 3 T cell receptor beta chains reported below all come from one sample, sequenced in a study of blood T cell repertoires in COVID-19. Assay: immunoSEQ multiplex PCR; the TCRdb copy retains only in-frame clones and omits some. The data show 20,000 to 25,000 clones, with roughly 91% seen just once and 2.5% to 3.5% held by the top ten. Specimen: peripheral blood. The receptors originated from a man in his 70s with acute or convalescent COVID-19.

V gene TRBV20-1 combines with J gene TRBJ2-7, with D perhaps matching TRBD2 (6 bases). Germline V gene sequence: CDR1 DFQATT, CDR2 SNEGSKA (reference sequence). The germline V and J ends were trimmed by 6 bases and 0 bases, with 21 bases remaining between them. The length of the CDR3 is 16 residues. CDR3 in DNA: TGCAGTGCAAGTGCCCTTAGGAGGGGTAGCTCCTACGAGCAGTACTTC. It yields the protein CSASALRRGSSYEQYF.

This chain links TRBV27 with TRBJ1-6, with 7 bases fitting TRBD1. The CDR3 runs to 15 residues. The J segment lost 8 bases and the V segment lost 0 bases, leaving 4 bases of the junction unmatched. The germline V gene encodes CDR1 MNHEY and CDR2 SMNVEV (reference sequence). In DNA, the CDR3 is TGTGCCAGCAGTTTATCCGCAGGGGGGTATTCACCCCTCCACTTT. Its protein is CASSLSAGGYSPLHF.

The chain carries TRBV7-2 and TRBJ2-3, with TRBD2 as a possible D gene (5 bases). The CDR3 totals 14 residues. From germline, CDR1 is SGHTA and CDR2 FQGNSA. V was shortened by 1 base and J by 4 bases, with 9 bases between the two germline ends. The CDR3 DNA reads as TGTGCCAGCAGCTTAGGAGGAGGACCAGATACGCAGTATTTT. Protein: CASSLGGGPDTQYF.